This record looks at one T cell receptor (beta chain) sequence and its context. The target antigen is unknown. This sample is part of a study of cytomegalovirus exposure and HLA in healthy donors. Study results and limitations: Most sequenced TCRs were rare (though some public TCRs occurred in many donors).

Both 60 Vbeta primers and 13 Jbeta primers went into the PCR. Clones were read by immunoSEQ multiplex PCR, and TCRdb kept only the in-frame ones, dropping some. The sample lists about 160,000 clones, roughly 88% occurring once. V shed 8 bases and J 0 bases; nucleotides not matched to a gene: 13. The CDR3 runs to 18 residues. CDR1 and CDR2 from the germline V gene are MNHNS and SASEGT. This chain connects TRBV6-1 to TRBJ2-6; the match to TRBD1 covers 7 bases. The material sequenced was PBMCs. The source is a man in his fifties or sixties in good health and CMV-seropositive. The CDR3 DNA reads as TGTGCCAGCTGTGGACAGGCCGATTTGTCCTCTGGGGCCAACGTCCTGACTTTC. Amino acid sequence: CASCGQADLSSGANVLTF.